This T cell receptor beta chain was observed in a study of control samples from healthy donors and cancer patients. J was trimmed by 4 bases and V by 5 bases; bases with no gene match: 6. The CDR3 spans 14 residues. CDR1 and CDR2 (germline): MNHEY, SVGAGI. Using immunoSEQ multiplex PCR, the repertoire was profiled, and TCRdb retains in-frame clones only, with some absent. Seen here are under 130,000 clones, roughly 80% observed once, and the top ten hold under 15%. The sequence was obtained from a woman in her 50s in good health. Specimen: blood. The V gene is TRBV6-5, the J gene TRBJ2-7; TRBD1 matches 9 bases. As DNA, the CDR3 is TGTGCCAGCAGTCGACGGGACAGGGAGTACGAGCAGTACTTC. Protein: CASSRRDREYEQYF.